The present T cell receptor (beta chain) was sequenced within a study of blood T cell repertoires in COVID-19. Study-level background: Samples representing acute and convalescent COVID-19 were sourced from the United States, Italy and Spain.

J lost 2 bases, V lost 3 bases, and 3 bases had no gene match. Germline CDR1 and CDR2: SGHRS and YFSETQ. The CDR3 runs 16 residues. Study processing details: It was from reference gene primer amplification that nucleated cell counts were estimated. Measured with immunoSEQ multiplex PCR; TCRdb has only the in-frame clones, and not every one. V and J calls and clone size are copied from that table; D and trimming were computed from the DNA. Here the sample spans 200,000 to 250,000 clones, approximately 84% being singletons. Individuals aged 18 to 89 years were recruited from 20 to 25 US areas. Participant reports of clinical history set cohort assignment.

The receptor was derived from a man between 60 and 70 years old who had recovered from COVID-19. Sample: PBMCs or T cells enriched from blood (not recorded which). The V and J genes are TRBV5-1 and TRBJ2-6, with 9 bases identical to TRBD1. CDR3 region: CASSSNRGPGANVLTF. The CDR3 nucleotides are TGCGCCAGCAGCTCTAACAGGGGGCCTGGGGCCAACGTCCTGACTTTC.